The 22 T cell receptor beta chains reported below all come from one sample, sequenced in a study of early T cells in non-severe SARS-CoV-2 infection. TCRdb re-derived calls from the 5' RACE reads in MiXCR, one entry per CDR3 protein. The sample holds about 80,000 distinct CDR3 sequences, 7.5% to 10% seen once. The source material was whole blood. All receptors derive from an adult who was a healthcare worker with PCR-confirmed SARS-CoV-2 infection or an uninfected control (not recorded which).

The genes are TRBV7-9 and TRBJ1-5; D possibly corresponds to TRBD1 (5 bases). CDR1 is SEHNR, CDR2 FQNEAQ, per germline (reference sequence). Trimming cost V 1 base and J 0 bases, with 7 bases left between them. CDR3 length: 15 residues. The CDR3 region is CASSLGDPSNQPQHF. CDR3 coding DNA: TGTGCCAGCAGCTTAGGGGACCCTAGCAATCAGCCCCAGCATTTT.

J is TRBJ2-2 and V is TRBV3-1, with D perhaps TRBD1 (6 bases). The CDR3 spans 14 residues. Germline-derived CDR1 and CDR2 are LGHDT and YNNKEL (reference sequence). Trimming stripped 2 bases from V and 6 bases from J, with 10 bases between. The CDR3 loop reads CASSQPQGSGELFF. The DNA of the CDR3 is TGTGCCAGCAGCCAACCGCAGGGGTCCGGGGAGCTGTTTTTT.

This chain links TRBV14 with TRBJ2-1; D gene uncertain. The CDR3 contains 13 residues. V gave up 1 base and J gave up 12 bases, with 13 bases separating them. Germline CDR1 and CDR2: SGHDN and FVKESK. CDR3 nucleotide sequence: TGTGCCAGCAGCCAAGCCTCCCCTGGCGGGCAGTTCTTC. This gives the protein CASSQASPGGQFF. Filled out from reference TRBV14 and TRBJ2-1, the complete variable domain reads EAGVTQFPSHSVIEKGQTVTLRCDPISGHDNLYWYRRVMGKEIKFLLHFVKESKQDESGMPNNRFLAERTGGTYSTLKVQPAELEDSGVYFCASSQASPGGQFFGPGTRLTVL.

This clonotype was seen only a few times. As DNA, the CDR3 is TGTGCCAGCAAAAAGGGACCTACTAACTACAATGAGCAGTTCTTC. It specifies CASKKGPTNYNEQFF. This chain connects TRBV6-1 to TRBJ2-1; the D gene could be TRBD1 or TRBD2 (5 bases each). This CDR3 is built from 15 residues. Germline CDR1 reads MNHNS; CDR2 reads SASEGT. Trimming took off 7 bases at V and 3 bases at J, with 16 bases between the two ends.

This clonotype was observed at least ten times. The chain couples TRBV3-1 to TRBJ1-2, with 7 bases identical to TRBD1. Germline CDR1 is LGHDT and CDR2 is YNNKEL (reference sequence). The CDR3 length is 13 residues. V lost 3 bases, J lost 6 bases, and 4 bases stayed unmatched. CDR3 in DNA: TGTGCCAGCAGCCACCGAGGACAGGATGGCTACACCTTC. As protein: CASSHRGQDGYTF. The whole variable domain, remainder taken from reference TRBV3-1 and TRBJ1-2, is DTAVSQTPKYLVTQMGNDKSIKCEQNLGHDTMYWYKQDSKKFLKIMFSYNNKELIINETVPNRFSPKSPDKAHLNLHINSLELGDSAVYFCASSHRGQDGYTFGSGTRLTVV.

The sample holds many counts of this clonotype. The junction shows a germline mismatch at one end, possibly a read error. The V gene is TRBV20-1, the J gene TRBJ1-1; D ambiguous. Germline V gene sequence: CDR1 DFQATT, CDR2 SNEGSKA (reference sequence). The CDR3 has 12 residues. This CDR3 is CSARLLGVEVFF. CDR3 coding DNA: TGCAGTGCTAGGTTGCTCGGGGTTGAAGTTTTCTTT.

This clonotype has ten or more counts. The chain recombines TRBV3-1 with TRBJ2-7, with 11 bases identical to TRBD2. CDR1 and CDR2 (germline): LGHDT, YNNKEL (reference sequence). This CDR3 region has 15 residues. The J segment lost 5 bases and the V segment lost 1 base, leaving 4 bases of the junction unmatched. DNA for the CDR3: TGTGCCAGCAGCCAAGTCACTAGCGGGAGCCACGAGCAGTACTTC. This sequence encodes CASSQVTSGSHEQYF.

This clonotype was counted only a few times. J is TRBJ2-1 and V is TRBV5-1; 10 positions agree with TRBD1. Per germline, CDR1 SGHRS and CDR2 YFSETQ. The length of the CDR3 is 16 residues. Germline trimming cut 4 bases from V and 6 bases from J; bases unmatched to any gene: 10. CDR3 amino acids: CASSPRAGQGSNEQFF. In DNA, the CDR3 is TGCGCCAGCAGCCCCAGGGCGGGACAGGGGAGCAATGAGCAGTTCTTC.

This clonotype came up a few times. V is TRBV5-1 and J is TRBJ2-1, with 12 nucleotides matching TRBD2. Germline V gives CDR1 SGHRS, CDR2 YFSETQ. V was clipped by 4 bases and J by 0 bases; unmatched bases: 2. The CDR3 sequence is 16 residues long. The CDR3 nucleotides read TGCGCCAGCAGCGAGACTAGCGGGAGCTCCTACAATGAGCAGTTCTTC. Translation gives CASSETSGSSYNEQFF.

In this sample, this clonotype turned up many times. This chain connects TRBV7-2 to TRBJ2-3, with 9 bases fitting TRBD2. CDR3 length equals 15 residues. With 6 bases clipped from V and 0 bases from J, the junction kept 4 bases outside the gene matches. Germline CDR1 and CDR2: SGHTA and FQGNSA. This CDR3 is CASRVSGRSTDTQYF. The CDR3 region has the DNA TGTGCCAGCAGGGTTAGCGGGAGAAGCACAGATACGCAGTATTTT.

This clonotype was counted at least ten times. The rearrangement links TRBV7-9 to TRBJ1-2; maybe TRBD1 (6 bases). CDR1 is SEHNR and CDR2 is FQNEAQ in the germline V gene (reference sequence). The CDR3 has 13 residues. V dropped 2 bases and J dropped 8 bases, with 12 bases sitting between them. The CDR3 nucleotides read TGTGCCAGCAGCTTACGGGGGGCTCAAGGCTACACCTTC. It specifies CASSLRGAQGYTF.

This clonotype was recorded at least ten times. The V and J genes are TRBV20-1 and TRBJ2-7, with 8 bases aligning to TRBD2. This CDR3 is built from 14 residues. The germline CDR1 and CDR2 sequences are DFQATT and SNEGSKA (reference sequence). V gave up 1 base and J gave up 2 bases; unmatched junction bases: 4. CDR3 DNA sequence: TGCAGTGCTAGAGGCGAGCGGGAGACCTACGAGCAGTACTTC. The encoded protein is CSARGERETYEQYF.

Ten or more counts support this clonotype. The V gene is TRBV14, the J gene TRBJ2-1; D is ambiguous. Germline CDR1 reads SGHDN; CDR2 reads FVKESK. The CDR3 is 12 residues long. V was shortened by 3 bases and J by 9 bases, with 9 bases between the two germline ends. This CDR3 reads CASSHNWVEQFF. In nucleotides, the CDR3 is TGTGCCAGCAGCCACAACTGGGTTGAGCAGTTCTTC.

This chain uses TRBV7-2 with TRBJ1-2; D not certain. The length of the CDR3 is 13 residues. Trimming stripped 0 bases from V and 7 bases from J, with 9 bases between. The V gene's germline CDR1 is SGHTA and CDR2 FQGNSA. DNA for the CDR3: TGTGCCAGCAGCTTAGCTACGCTTGCTGGCTACACCTTC. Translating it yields CASSLATLAGYTF.

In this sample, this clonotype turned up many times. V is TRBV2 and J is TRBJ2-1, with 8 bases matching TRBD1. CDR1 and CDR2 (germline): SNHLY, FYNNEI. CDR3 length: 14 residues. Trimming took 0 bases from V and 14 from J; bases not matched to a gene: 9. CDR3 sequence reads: CASSEALRTGQKFF. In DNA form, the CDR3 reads TGTGCCAGCAGTGAAGCGCTGAGGACAGGGCAGAAGTTCTTC.

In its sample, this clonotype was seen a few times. The CDR3 DNA is TGTGCCAGCAGTTTTTCAGGGGGACTAACCTACGAGCAGTACTTC. Its translation is CASSFSGGLTYEQYF. The chain uses TRBV12-3 or TRBV12-4 and TRBJ2-7; perhaps D is TRBD1 or TRBD2 (7 bases each). The CDR3 extends over 15 amino acids. V lost 3 bases, J lost 2 bases, and 14 bases lay in between.

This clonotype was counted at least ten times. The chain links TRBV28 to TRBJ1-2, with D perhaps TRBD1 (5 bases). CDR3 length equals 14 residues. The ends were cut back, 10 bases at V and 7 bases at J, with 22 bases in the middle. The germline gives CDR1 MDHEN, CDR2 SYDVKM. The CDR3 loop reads CAIRRDSLEGGYTF. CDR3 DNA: TGTGCCATCCGCCGGGACTCTCTGGAAGGTGGCTACACCTTC.

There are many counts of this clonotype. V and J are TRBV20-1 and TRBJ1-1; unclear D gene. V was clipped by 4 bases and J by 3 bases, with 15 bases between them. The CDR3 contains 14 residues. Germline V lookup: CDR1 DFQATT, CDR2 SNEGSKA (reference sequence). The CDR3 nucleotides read TGCAGTGCTAAAAGACCCTCCTCTGACACTGAAGCTTTCTTT. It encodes CSAKRPSSDTEAFF.

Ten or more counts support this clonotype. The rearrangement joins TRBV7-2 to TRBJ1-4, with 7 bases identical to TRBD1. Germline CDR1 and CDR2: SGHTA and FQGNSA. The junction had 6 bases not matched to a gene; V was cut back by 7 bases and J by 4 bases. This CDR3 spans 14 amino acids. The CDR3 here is CASTVTGLNEKLFF. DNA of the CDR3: TGTGCCAGCACCGTGACAGGGCTTAATGAAAAACTGTTTTTT.

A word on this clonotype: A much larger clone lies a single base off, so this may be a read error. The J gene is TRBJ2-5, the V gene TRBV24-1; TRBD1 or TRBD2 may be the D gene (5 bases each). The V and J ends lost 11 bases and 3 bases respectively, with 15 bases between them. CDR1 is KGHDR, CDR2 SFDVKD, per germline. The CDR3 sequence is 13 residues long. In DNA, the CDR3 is TGTGCCATCGGCTATGGGGGTGAAGAGACCCAGTACTTC. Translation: CAIGYGGEETQYF.

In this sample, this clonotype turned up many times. CDR3 DNA sequence: TGTGCCAGCAGTGAAAAAAAACTCCGCGCGATCGATTCACCCCTCCACTTT. Its translation: CASSEKKLRAIDSPLHF. The J gene is TRBJ1-6, the V gene TRBV6-1; the D is unclear. This CDR3 has 17 amino acids. Trimming took 2 bases from V and 8 from J, leaving 19 bases between them. Per germline, CDR1 MNHNS and CDR2 SASEGT.

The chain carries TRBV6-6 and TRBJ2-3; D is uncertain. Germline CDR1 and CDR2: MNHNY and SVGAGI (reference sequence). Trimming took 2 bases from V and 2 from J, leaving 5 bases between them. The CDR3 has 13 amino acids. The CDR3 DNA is TGTGCCAGCAGTTACCCCCCCACAGATACGCAGTATTTT. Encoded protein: CASSYPPTDTQYF.